This T cell receptor beta chain stems from a study of blood T cell repertoires in COVID-19. Across the whole study: COVID-19 samples from acute and convalescent phases originated in the United States, Italy and Spain.

V gave up 5 bases and J gave up 5 bases; unmatched junction bases: 7. The CDR3 sequence is 15 residues long. CDR1 MDHEN and CDR2 SYDVKM come from the germline V gene. The assay was immunoSEQ multiplex PCR, and TCRdb's table has in-frame clones only and misses some. The sample carries around 260,000 clones, about 91% recorded once. The specimen sequenced was peripheral blood. The TCR comes from a person aged 18 to 29 with COVID-19, enrolled during active disease. This chain links TRBV28 with TRBJ2-2; TRBD2 matches 8 bases. The DNA for the CDR3 is TGTGCCAGCAGTCAGCGGGAGCGAAGGACCGGGGAGCTGTTTTTT. Amino acids: CASSQRERRTGELFF.